The rows below give T cell receptor beta chains drawn from one sample of a study of T cell repertoires in cytomegalovirus infection. A single record per CDR3 protein comes from TCRdb applying MiXCR to the reads. This sample carries about 460,000 distinct CDR3 sequences, 11% of them seen once, and the ten largest clones take more than 8.5%. The sample was PBMCs. All receptors come from a human donor in good health (CMV status not recorded). Some clones in this sample may be carry-over from other donors' samples. CDR3s include the opening cysteine and the closing phenylalanine or tryptophan. The order of the fields is CDR3 length, J gene, V gene, CDR3 protein.

16 TRBJ2-3 TRBV28 CASSAPHREGTDTQYF
13 TRBJ2-5 TRBV20-1 CSVSAGDPETQYF
15 TRBJ2-3 TRBV20-1 CSARLRGLGTDTQYF
14 TRBJ2-7 TRBV20-1 CSARGRSGAGEQYF
17 TRBJ2-3 TRBV14 CASSQAGAGVPTDTQYF
13 TRBJ1-2 TRBV27 CASAAGGGYGYTF
17 TRBJ2-7 TRBV7-9 CASSYPGVAGASYEQYF
16 TRBJ2-5 TRBV20-1 CSAIPERGLRQETQYF
16 TRBJ1-2 TRBV4-2 CASSKGNGGGYYGYTF
10 TRBJ1-5 TRBV5-6 CASSRQPQHF
16 TRBJ2-7 TRBV6-6 CASSYARDRGVHEQYF
16 TRBJ2-5 TRBV10-3 CAISPGRTGSKETQYF
17 TRBJ1-6 TRBV30 CAWRNYPGTGGNSPLHF
12 TRBJ2-1 TRBV12-3/TRBV12-4 CAGSNGYNEQFF
14 TRBJ2-7 TRBV5-4 CASSNPGGGHEQYF
12 TRBJ2-5 TRBV29-1 CSAALAGETQYF
12 TRBJ2-5 TRBV29-1 CSVAGEVSTQYF
14 TRBJ2-7 TRBV27 CASSLSLLSYEQYF
15 TRBJ2-7 TRBV11-2 CASSLEWGFINEQYF
16 TRBJ2-3 TRBV29-1 CSVEDRLAGSTDTQYF
11 TRBJ1-2 TRBV30 CASVSALGYTF
12 TRBJ2-5 TRBV19 CASSPLGSTQYF
16 TRBJ2-2 TRBV7-2 CASSRAGGSATGELFF
13 TRBJ1-2 TRBV5-1 CASSAEMGNGYTF
14 TRBJ1-1 TRBV7-9 CASSLALRTDEAFF
15 TRBJ1-1 TRBV5-4 CASSPRDRGWAEAFF
15 TRBJ2-3 TRBV2 CASSELGRGTDTQYF
13 TRBJ1-2 TRBV7-9 CASSGDGNYGYTF
12 TRBJ1-2 TRBV19 CASSIPRGGYTF
15 TRBJ1-5 TRBV2 CASSEIGRGHQPQHF
16 TRBJ2-7 TRBV2 CASSSGQGAASYEQYF
16 TRBJ1-6 TRBV5-4 CASSPGSLPENSPLHF
14 TRBJ2-7 TRBV5-1 CASSTSEPSYEQYF
15 TRBJ2-2 TRBV5-1 CASSLAILNTGELFF
13 TRBJ1-5 TRBV15 CATAEAVAGPQHF
13 TRBJ1-4 TRBV28 CASIPSTNEKLFF
20 TRBJ1-2 TRBV6-1 CASRATHAGRPSSGNYGYTF
13 TRBJ1-2 TRBV30 CAWSLRFSYGYTF
15 TRBJ1-4 TRBV7-8 CASSLVRGANEKLFF
14 TRBJ1-4 TRBV2 CASRTGWPNEKLFF
16 TRBJ2-7 TRBV7-6 CASSLRGDSRGNEQYF
13 TRBJ1-1 TRBV28 CASSLRPPNEAFF
15 TRBJ1-1 TRBV7-9 CASSSYREMNTEAFF
16 TRBJ1-5 TRBV7-6 CASSSDQGVEGQPQHF
13 TRBJ2-5 TRBV20-1 CSASRRLGETQYF
14 TRBJ2-1 TRBV6-5 CASSFGTSGSEQFF
15 TRBJ2-7 TRBV5-5 CASSNRAGDTGEQYF
13 TRBJ2-1 TRBV29-1 CSGRTSGGDEQFF